This T cell receptor (beta chain) was found in a study of identical twins. TCRdb reprocessed the 5' RACE reads via MiXCR and lists one record per CDR3 protein. This table holds around 250,000 distinct CDR3 sequences, over 5% found once. This clonotype came up a few times. With V trimmed by 6 bases and J by 10 bases, 15 bases remained unmatched. The CDR3 is made up of 15 amino acids. The germline V gene has CDR1 SEHNR and CDR2 FQNEAQ (reference sequence). The sample also formed part of further work on T cells expressing NK-cell markers. As that study records: Sorting was limited to alpha-beta TCR-expressing T cells with an anti-gamma-delta TCR antibody in several experiments.

Specimen: CD8+ T cells sorted from blood. The V call is TRBV7-9, the J call TRBJ2-1, with TRBD2 matching 7 bases. The TCR originated in a woman under 30 in good health. This chain's CDR3 is CASSKRGGTDGEQFF. CDR3 nucleotide sequence: TGTGCCAGCAGTAAAAGGGGAGGGACGGACGGCGAGCAGTTCTTC.